The 26 T cell receptor beta chains listed next were all sequenced from one sample in a study of OX40 agonist ivuxolimab in advanced cancers. Only in-frame clones appear in the TCRdb table, and some are missing; sequencing was by immunoSEQ multiplex PCR. Of 66,000 or so clones listed, around 81% are singletons. This specimen consisted of CD4+ or CD8+ T cells sorted from blood, obtained in a trial of the OX40 agonist ivuxolimab. The receptors originated from an adult with an advanced solid tumor such as melanoma, head and neck, liver or kidney cancer.

This clone was counted a few times. The V and J genes are TRBV18 and TRBJ1-2; a weak D match, TRBD1 (6 bases). There are 15 residues in the CDR3. Trimming removed 6 bases from V and 4 bases from J, with 18 bases in between. CDR1 and CDR2 from the germline V gene are KGHSH and LQKENI. The CDR3 sequence: CASSPMEGGLYGYTF. The DNA of the CDR3 is TGTGCCAGCTCCCCAATGGAGGGGGGACTCTATGGCTACACCTTC.

The chain employs TRBV7-2 and TRBJ2-7; D remains ambiguous. Trimming removed 2 bases from V and 0 bases from J, with 11 bases in between. The CDR3 is 15 amino acids. Germline V gives CDR1 SGHTA, CDR2 FQGNSA. CDR3 protein: CASSLQETISYEQYF. CDR3 DNA: TGTGCCAGCAGCTTACAGGAGACGATCTCCTACGAGCAGTACTTC.

V gene TRBV5-1 combines with J gene TRBJ2-1; 10 nucleotides line up with TRBD2. Germline CDR1 reads SGHRS; CDR2 reads YFSETQ. The CDR3 covers 18 residues. V shed 0 bases, J shed 5 bases, and the junction held 11 bases outside the gene matches. DNA for the CDR3: TGCGCCAGCAGCTTGGGGGCCCCTAGCGGGGGCCGAAACAATGAGCAGTTCTTC. Protein: CASSLGAPSGGRNNEQFF.

J is TRBJ1-6 and V is TRBV19, with 7 bases that match TRBD1. Germline-derived CDR1 and CDR2 are LNHDA and SQIVND (reference sequence). CDR3 length: 16 residues. J lost 8 bases, V lost 5 bases, and 12 bases had no gene match. The CDR3 nucleotides read TGTGCCAGTAGTCCAGACAGGGCCCCAGGGGATTCACCCCTCCACTTT. Its protein product is CASSPDRAPGDSPLHF.

This sequence joins TRBV7-2 and TRBJ1-5; the D gene is possibly TRBD1 (5 bases). Trimming removed 2 bases at V and 3 bases at J, with 14 bases between. CDR3 length: 16 residues. Looked up from germline, CDR1 is SGHTA and CDR2 is FQGNSA. The CDR3 loop reads CASSLTGTRANQPQHF. CDR3 nucleotide sequence: TGTGCCAGCAGCTTAACCGGGACTAGGGCCAATCAGCCCCAGCATTTT.

The chain combines TRBV28 with TRBJ1-6; D gene uncertain. V gave up 6 bases and J gave up 8 bases, with 11 bases separating them. The germline gives CDR1 MDHEN, CDR2 SYDVKM. The CDR3 is 13 residues long. As DNA, the CDR3 is TGTGCCAGCAGCCCAAGACGGGATTCACCCCTCCACTTT. Amino acids: CASSPRRDSPLHF.

The rearrangement uses TRBV6-6 and TRBJ2-2, with D maybe TRBD1 (5 bases). The CDR3 consists of 14 residues. The germline V gene has CDR1 MNHNY and CDR2 SVGAGI (reference sequence). The V gene lost 7 bases and the J gene lost 6 bases, with 15 bases spanning the gap. The CDR3 loop is CASILDTSPGELFF. The CDR3 DNA sequence: TGTGCCAGCATCTTGGACACCTCACCCGGGGAGCTGTTTTTT.

Turning to this clone: A read error may account for a junction end that differs from germline. The rearrangement joins TRBV7-7 to TRBJ2-3; possible D gene TRBD2, 5 bases. This CDR3 region has 16 residues. Germline V CDR1 and CDR2: SSHAT, FNYEAQ (reference sequence). CDR3 amino acids: CASSLNPGGGSDTQYF. The CDR3, as DNA: TGTGCTAGCAGCTTAAATCCTGGCGGAGGTTCAGATACGCAGTATTTT.

This chain's CDR3 is CASSRTGTEIYTF. The CDR3 DNA is TGTGCCAGCAGCCGGACCGGGACGGAGATATACACCTTC. This chain links TRBV5-4 with TRBJ1-2, with D maybe TRBD1 (5 bases). CDR1 and CDR2 from the germline V gene are SGHNT and YYREEE (reference sequence). The CDR3 has 13 residues. Between the trimmed V and J ends, which lost 4 bases and 11 bases, there was a span of 18 bases.

The CDR3: CASSLEGLSGYEQYF. The CDR3 DNA reads TGTGCCAGCAGCTTGGAGGGACTTAGCGGGTACGAGCAGTACTTC. The V and J genes are TRBV5-5 and TRBJ2-7, with 7 bases identical to TRBD2. V lost 0 bases to trimming and J lost 4 bases; unmatched junction nucleotides: 7. Per germline, CDR1 SGHKS and CDR2 YYEKEE (reference sequence). This CDR3 is built from 15 residues.

CDR3 DNA sequence: TGTGCCAGTAGTATAGGAACAGGGATTCCAACTAATGAAAAACTGTTTTTT. Amino acids: CASSIGTGIPTNEKLFF. The rearrangement uses TRBV19 and TRBJ1-4; D might be TRBD1 (6 bases). This CDR3 region has 17 residues. Germline CDR1 is LNHDA and CDR2 is SQIVND (reference sequence). V was trimmed by 1 base and J by 0 bases, leaving 12 bases between them.

V is TRBV29-1 and J is TRBJ1-1; possible D gene TRBD1, 5 bases. V was trimmed by 3 bases and J by 1 base, leaving 6 bases between them. The CDR3 has 12 residues. Germline CDR1 and CDR2: SQVTM and ANQGSEA. The CDR3 here is CSVETANTEAFF. CDR3 coding DNA: TGCAGCGTTGAGACAGCGAACACTGAAGCTTTCTTT.

This chain links TRBV18 with TRBJ2-5; D unresolved. The germline V gene has CDR1 KGHSH and CDR2 LQKENI. The CDR3 covers 14 residues. The V end lost 1 base, the J end lost 5 bases, and 11 bases lay between the germline ends. The CDR3 DNA reads TGTGCCAGCTCACCACAAGTGGACGCCGAGACCCAGTACTTC. Its translation is CASSPQVDAETQYF. Complete variable domain (other parts from reference TRBV18 and TRBJ2-5): NAGVMQNPRHLVRRRGQEARLRCSPMKGHSHVYWYRQLPEEGLKFMVYLQKENIIDESGMPKERFSAEFPKEGPSILRIQQVVRGDSAAYFCASSPQVDAETQYFGPGTRLLVL.

The chain joins TRBV7-9 to TRBJ1-4; perhaps TRBD1 as D (5 bases). The CDR3 consists of 13 residues. Germline loops: CDR1 SEHNR, CDR2 FQNEAQ (reference sequence). The V end was cut by 1 base, the J end by 8 bases, with 8 bases between. For the CDR3, the DNA is TGTGCCAGCAGCTTAGGACAGCCGGAAAAACTGTTTTTT. The encoded protein is CASSLGQPEKLFF.

The CDR3 DNA reads as TGCGCCAGCAGCTTGGCCGCGGGGCAGTTCACTGAAGCTTTCTTT. This codes for CASSLAAGQFTEAFF. The rearrangement links TRBV5-1 to TRBJ1-1; possibly TRBD1 for D (5 bases). Germline V gene sequence: CDR1 SGHRS, CDR2 YFSETQ. The germline V and J ends were trimmed by 0 bases and 4 bases, with 13 bases remaining between them. This CDR3 spans 15 amino acids.

The chain is built from TRBV6-1 and TRBJ1-3, with D maybe TRBD1 (5 bases). Looked up from germline, CDR1 is MNHNS and CDR2 is SASEGT. With 3 bases removed from V and 0 bases from J, the gap between germline ends came to 15 bases. The CDR3 has 17 amino acids. DNA of the CDR3: TGTGCCAGCAGTGAGCAGGGTAGGGACTCCTCTGGAAACACCATATATTTT. Amino acids: CASSEQGRDSSGNTIYF.

V gene TRBV2 combines with J gene TRBJ2-2; 8 bases line up with TRBD2. The CDR3 has 15 residues. The ends lost 6 bases at V and 7 bases at J; junction bases unmatched: 10. CDR1 is SNHLY, CDR2 FYNNEI, per germline. The CDR3 region is CASRPRGGTGGELFF. Written as DNA, the CDR3 is TGTGCCAGCAGGCCCCGCGGGGGGACTGGCGGGGAGCTGTTTTTT. The full variable domain, with the rest looked up from reference TRBV2 and TRBJ2-2, is EPEVTQTPSHQVTQMGQEVILRCVPISNHLYFYWYRQILGQKVEFLVSFYNNEISEKSEIFDDQFSVERPDGSNFTLKIRSTKLEDSAMYFCASRPRGGTGGELFFGEGSRLTVL.

The chain recombines TRBV5-1 with TRBJ2-7; TRBD2 aligns across 9 bases. CDR1 and CDR2 from the germline V gene are SGHRS and YFSETQ. The ends lost 4 bases at V and 4 bases at J; junction bases unmatched: 6. This CDR3 comprises 14 residues. CDR3 amino acids: CASSRGSGGYEQYF. The CDR3 DNA follows: TGCGCCAGCAGCCGGGGCAGCGGGGGGTACGAGCAGTACTTC.

The gene calls are TRBV19 and TRBJ2-7, with 10 nucleotides matching TRBD2. Germline CDR1 and CDR2: LNHDA and SQIVND (reference sequence). With V trimmed by 5 bases and J by 2 bases, 6 bases remained unmatched. The CDR3 covers 15 residues. The CDR3: CASSLRTSGAYEQYF. CDR3 bases: TGTGCCAGTAGTCTTCGGACTAGCGGCGCCTACGAGCAGTACTTC.

The chain links TRBV6-6 to TRBJ1-2, with TRBD1 as a possible D gene (5 bases). Trimming took 7 bases from V and 2 from J, leaving 11 bases between them. The CDR3 is 13 amino acids. Per the germline V gene, CDR1 is MNHNY and CDR2 is SVGAGI (reference sequence). CDR3 bases: TGTGCCAGCACCAATTACAGGAACTATGGCTACACCTTC. Amino acid sequence: CASTNYRNYGYTF.

V and J are TRBV28 and TRBJ1-1, with a tentative D call TRBD1 (5 bases). The CDR3 is 12 amino acids. V lost 8 bases and J 3 bases, leaving 10 bases between the germline ends. CDR1 is MDHEN and CDR2 is SYDVKM in the germline V gene. CDR3 DNA: TGTGCCAGCGTAGGACAAGACACTGAAGCTTTCTTT. Encoded protein: CASVGQDTEAFF. Supplemented by reference TRBV28 and TRBJ1-1, the full variable domain reads DVKVTQSSRYLVKRTGEKVFLECVQDMDHENMFWYRQDPGLGLRLIYFSYDVKMKEKGDIPEGYSVSREKKERFSLILESASTNQTSMYLCASVGQDTEAFFGQGTRLTVV.

CDR3 amino acids: CASSAGRNKNNEQFF. In nucleotides, the CDR3 is TGTGCCAGCAGCGCAGGGAGAAATAAAAACAATGAGCAGTTCTTC. This chain links TRBV7-6 with TRBJ2-1; D is tentatively TRBD1 or TRBD2 (5 bases each). V lost 5 bases and J lost 5, with 16 bases in between. CDR1 is SGHVS and CDR2 is FNYEAQ in the germline V gene. This CDR3 has 15 residues.

The V call is TRBV6-1, the J call TRBJ1-1; 8 positions match TRBD1. V shed 6 bases and J 3 bases; nucleotides not matched to a gene: 3. The length of the CDR3 is 13 residues. Germline lookup yields CDR1 MNHNS and CDR2 SASEGT. The CDR3 protein is CASSRQGYTEAFF. The CDR3 DNA follows: TGTGCCAGCAGCCGACAGGGGTACACTGAAGCTTTCTTT.

The chain couples TRBV6-1 to TRBJ2-7; 9 nucleotides line up with TRBD1. Germline lookup yields CDR1 MNHNS and CDR2 SASEGT. J was trimmed by 3 bases and V by 6 bases; bases with no gene match: 3. The CDR3 totals 13 residues. The CDR3 sequence: CASRGQGSYEQYF. The CDR3, as DNA: TGTGCCAGCAGGGGACAGGGAAGCTACGAGCAGTACTTC.

This clone was seen only a few times. J is TRBJ1-5 and V is TRBV4-3; tentative D call: TRBD1 (6 bases). Germline V gives CDR1 LGHNA, CDR2 YSLEER. V lost 2 bases, J lost 4 bases, and 6 bases lay in between. The CDR3 runs to 13 residues. CDR3 sequence: CASSQTGNQPQHF. The DNA of the CDR3 is TGCGCCAGCAGCCAAACAGGGAATCAGCCCCAGCATTTT.

The rearrangement uses TRBV2 and TRBJ2-1, with a possible D match to TRBD1 (6 bases). Germline V lookup: CDR1 SNHLY, CDR2 FYNNEI. CDR3 length equals 15 residues. The V end lost 6 bases, the J end lost 4 bases, and 16 bases lay between the germline ends. This CDR3 is CASSRDGTKYNEQFF. The CDR3 nucleotides are TGTGCCAGCAGCCGCGATGGGACAAAGTACAATGAGCAGTTCTTC. Full variable domain (remainder filled in from reference TRBV2 and TRBJ2-1): EPEVTQTPSHQVTQMGQEVILRCVPISNHLYFYWYRQILGQKVEFLVSFYNNEISEKSEIFDDQFSVERPDGSNFTLKIRSTKLEDSAMYFCASSRDGTKYNEQFFGPGTRLTVL.